The 32 T cell receptor beta chains in this list originate from one sample, sequenced in a study of control samples from healthy donors and cancer patients. Sequenced by immunoSEQ multiplex PCR; TCRdb stores in-frame clones only, minus some. The sample includes 130,000 or so clones, roughly 92% seen only once; the top ten take over 10%. The sample was blood. The receptors here all came from a man aged 35 to 55 in good health.

This clone was detected once. The chain uses TRBV20-1 and TRBJ2-2; D call uncertain. Per germline, CDR1 DFQATT and CDR2 SNEGSKA (reference sequence). V was cut by 6 bases and J by 1 base, with 9 bases left in between. This CDR3 is 13 amino acids long. CDR3 amino acids: CSASGENTGELFF. The CDR3 coding sequence is TGCAGTGCAAGTGGGGAGAACACCGGGGAGCTGTTTTTT.

The rearrangement uses TRBV6-5 and TRBJ2-7; no definite D call. The CDR3 covers 11 residues. V lost 0 bases to trimming and J lost 6 bases, with 3 bases between them. The germline gives CDR1 MNHEY, CDR2 SVGAGI. The CDR3 region is CASSYSGEQYF. CDR3 bases: TGTGCCAGCAGTTACTCGGGCGAGCAGTACTTC.

This chain connects TRBV28 to TRBJ1-1, with no clear D. The V gene lost 5 bases and the J gene lost 8 bases, with 9 bases spanning the gap. The CDR3 is 11 residues long. CDR1 is MDHEN and CDR2 is SYDVKM in the germline V gene. CDR3 sequence: CASSTRAEAFF. The CDR3 bases are TGTGCCAGCAGTACGAGGGCGGAAGCTTTCTTT.

The chain employs TRBV6-5 and TRBJ1-1; D call uncertain. CDR1 is MNHEY, CDR2 SVGAGI, per germline. V was trimmed by 0 bases and J by 0 bases, leaving 5 bases between them. This CDR3 spans 14 amino acids. The CDR3 region has the DNA TGTGCCAGCAGTTACTCCTCGATGAACACTGAAGCTTTCTTT. This sequence encodes CASSYSSMNTEAFF.

Only one count was recorded for this clone. The DNA for the CDR3 is TGTGCCAGCAGTGAAGCACGGGGGACGGAAGTGCATTTT. It translates to CASSEARGTEVHF. V is TRBV6-1 and J is TRBJ1-5; possible D gene TRBD1, 5 bases. V lost 0 bases and J lost 15, with 15 bases in between. This CDR3 has 13 residues. Germline CDR1 reads MNHNS; CDR2 reads SASEGT.

The chain joins TRBV5-6 to TRBJ1-2; TRBD1 agrees at 7 bases. The CDR3 covers 14 residues. V dropped 3 bases and J dropped 4; count of bases not matched to a gene: 6. Germline V gene data show CDR1 as SGHDT and CDR2 as YYEEEE. The CDR3 region is CASSYAGGSYGYTF. The CDR3 region has the DNA TGTGCCAGCAGCTACGCAGGGGGAAGCTATGGCTACACCTTC.

In the case of this clone: At one end, the junction sequence differs from germline, possibly due to a read error. This chain links TRBV10-3 with TRBJ1-4; unclear D gene. The CDR3 runs to 11 residues. Germline loops: CDR1 ENHRY, CDR2 SYGVKD. The CDR3 bases are TGTGCCATCAGTGATTCTGAAAAACTGTCTTTT. Its protein is CAISDSEKLSF.

The V call is TRBV27, the J call TRBJ1-2; no clear D. Germline V CDR1 and CDR2: MNHEY, SMNVEV (reference sequence). Trimming cost V 0 bases and J 2 bases, with 7 bases left between them. The CDR3 extends over 14 amino acids. CDR3 bases: TGTGCCAGCAGTTTATCTCCGGGAAACTATGGCTACACCTTC. As protein: CASSLSPGNYGYTF.

The chain employs TRBV5-5 and TRBJ1-2; the match to TRBD1 covers 7 bases. V lost 4 bases and J lost 5; bases outside the gene matches: 11. The CDR3 length is 15 residues. Per germline, CDR1 SGHKS and CDR2 YYEKEE (reference sequence). The CDR3 protein is CASSPTPRGEYGYTF. The CDR3 DNA is TGTGCCAGCAGCCCGACCCCCAGGGGGGAATATGGCTACACCTTC.

V and J are TRBV5-1 and TRBJ2-5; D unresolved. The V gene lost 4 bases and the J gene lost 2 bases, with 12 bases spanning the gap. CDR1 SGHRS and CDR2 YFSETQ come from the germline V gene. The CDR3 spans 14 residues. CDR3 loop: CASSAGQVQETQYF. CDR3 in DNA: TGCGCCAGCAGCGCCGGCCAGGTGCAAGAGACCCAGTACTTC. The full variable domain, completed using reference TRBV5-1 and TRBJ2-5, is KAGVTQTPRYLIKTRGQQVTLSCSPISGHRSVSWYQQTPGQGLQFLFEYFSETQRNKGNFPGRFSGRQFSNSRSEMNVSTLELGDSALYLCASSAGQVQETQYFGPGTRLLVL.

The gene calls are TRBV6-7 and TRBJ1-6, with 8 bases identical to TRBD1. TRBV6-7 qualifies as an ORF whose function is uncertain. Unmatched junction bases numbered 13, after V lost 5 bases and J lost 4 bases. CDR3 length: 18 residues. For the CDR3, the DNA is TGTGCCAGCAGTCCCCTCTCGGACAGGGTCCGATATAATTCACCCCTCCACTTT. Translating gives CASSPLSDRVRYNSPLHF.

The rearrangement joins TRBV24-1 to TRBJ1-2, with D maybe TRBD1 (5 bases). V was cut by 3 bases and J by 8 bases, with 12 bases left in between. The CDR3 has 13 residues. Germline CDR1 reads KGHDR; CDR2 reads SFDVKD. The CDR3 DNA is TGTGCCACCAGTGATGGGGCAGGACGGGGCTACACCTTC. Translating gives CATSDGAGRGYTF.

The chain carries TRBV6-1 and TRBJ2-3; D is perhaps TRBD1 (6 bases). The CDR3 has 15 residues. V lost 3 bases to trimming and J lost 0 bases, with 10 bases between them. CDR1 is MNHNS and CDR2 is SASEGT in the germline V gene. The CDR3 protein is CASSDFGTSTDTQYF. In DNA, the CDR3 is TGTGCCAGCAGTGATTTCGGGACAAGCACAGATACGCAGTATTTT.

With respect to this clone: This sample also contains other DNA sequences that code for the same CDR3. The rearrangement links TRBV5-1 to TRBJ1-1, with D uncertain. The CDR3 loop spans 13 amino acids. Germline assignment: CDR1 SGHRS and CDR2 YFSETQ. Trimming removed 0 bases at V and 4 bases at J, with 7 bases between. Written as DNA, the CDR3 is TGCGCCAGCAGCTTGGACTCTGGCACTGAAGCTTTCTTT. Amino acids: CASSLDSGTEAFF.

J is TRBJ1-2 and V is TRBV5-6; 11 bases line up with TRBD1. Trimming took 7 bases from V and 3 from J; bases not matched to a gene: 11. CDR3 length: 16 residues. The V gene's germline CDR1 is SGHDT and CDR2 YYEEEE. CDR3 nucleotides: TGTGCCAGCGGCCCCTCACCGGGACAGGGGGACTATGGCTACACCTTC. This codes for CASGPSPGQGDYGYTF. The entire variable domain, with the rest obtained from reference TRBV5-6 and TRBJ1-2, is as follows: DAGVTQSPTHLIKTRGQQVTLRCSPKSGHDTVSWYQQALGQGPQFIFQYYEEEERQRGNFPDRFSGHQFPNYSSELNVNALLLGDSALYLCASGPSPGQGDYGYTFGSGTRLTVV.

This chain links TRBV6-4 with TRBJ2-2; perhaps TRBD1 as D (5 bases). The CDR3 sequence is 14 residues long. V dropped 6 bases and J dropped 5 bases, with 13 bases sitting between them. Looked up from germline, CDR1 is MRHNA and CDR2 is SNTAGT. Here the CDR3 DNA reads TGTGCCAGCAGACCCACCAGGGAAACCGGGGAGCTGTTTTTT. Translation: CASRPTRETGELFF.

The chain couples TRBV9 to TRBJ1-2, with D possibly matching TRBD1 (5 bases). V was clipped by 0 bases and J by 4 bases, with 19 bases between them. CDR1 and CDR2 from the germline V gene are SGDLS and YYNGEE. This CDR3 region has 17 residues. DNA of the CDR3: TGTGCCAGCAGCGTAGGAATTGATCCGGACAAGGTCTATGGCTACACCTTC. The encoded protein is CASSVGIDPDKVYGYTF.

The rearrangement joins TRBV12-5 to TRBJ1-5; a possible D gene is TRBD1 (5 bases). V was trimmed by 0 bases and J by 11 bases, leaving 17 bases between them. The germline V gene has CDR1 LGHNT and CDR2 FRNRAP. This CDR3 is built from 15 residues. CDR3 loop: CASGLVLGGVEAQHF. For the CDR3, the DNA is TGTGCTAGTGGTTTGGTACTTGGAGGGGTGGAAGCCCAGCATTTT.

The V call is TRBV28, the J call TRBJ2-5; 10 bases are shared with TRBD1. Germline V gives CDR1 MDHEN, CDR2 SYDVKM. Trimming took 6 bases from V and 4 from J; bases not matched to a gene: 8. The CDR3 has 15 residues. The CDR3 DNA reads as TGTGCCAGCAGACCGGGACAGGGGTGGAGAGAGACCCAGTACTTC. Its protein is CASRPGQGWRETQYF. The variable domain in full, completed from reference TRBV28 and TRBJ2-5, reads DVKVTQSSRYLVKRTGEKVFLECVQDMDHENMFWYRQDPGLGLRLIYFSYDVKMKEKGDIPEGYSVSREKKERFSLILESASTNQTSMYLCASRPGQGWRETQYFGPGTRLLVL.

The V gene is TRBV12-3 or TRBV12-4, the J gene TRBJ2-1, with 7 positions matching TRBD2. The V gene end was trimmed by 6 bases and the J gene end by 4 bases; junction bases not matched to a gene: 3. This CDR3 has 13 residues. The CDR3 region has the DNA TGTGCCAGCAGCCACGGGGGGTACAATGAGCAGTTCTTC. The encoded protein is CASSHGGYNEQFF.

The sample holds a few counts of this clone. The V and J genes are TRBV7-9 and TRBJ1-4; D not certain. CDR3 size: 14 residues. Germline CDR1 SEHNR, CDR2 FQNEAQ (reference sequence). Trimming pared 4 bases from V and 5 bases from J, leaving 11 bases between. The CDR3 DNA sequence: TGTGCCAGCAGCTCCCTAGGAGCCAATGAAAAACTGTTTTTT. This sequence encodes CASSSLGANEKLFF.

The chain uses TRBV5-4 and TRBJ2-5, with TRBD1 identical over 9 bases. Germline trimming cut 6 bases from V and 1 base from J; bases unmatched to any gene: 19. In germline, CDR1 is SGHNT, CDR2 YYREEE (reference sequence). The CDR3 extends over 19 amino acids. The CDR3 DNA reads TGTGCCAGCACCTCAAGGGGACAGGGTAGCCCGAGCGGCCAAGAGACCCAGTACTTC. It specifies CASTSRGQGSPSGQETQYF.

As regards this clone: The same CDR3 also results from other DNA sequences found in this sample. This chain joins TRBV9 and TRBJ2-6; the match to TRBD2 covers 7 bases. Germline CDR1 and CDR2: SGDLS and YYNGEE. The trim removed 0 bases at V and 0 bases at J, leaving 3 bases unmatched. The CDR3 is made up of 17 amino acids. CDR3: CASSVGGGSSGANVLTF. The DNA of the CDR3 is TGTGCCAGCAGCGTAGGGGGGGGGAGCTCTGGGGCCAACGTCCTGACTTTC.

The chain recombines TRBV7-9 with TRBJ2-2, with D unclear. CDR1 and CDR2 from the germline V gene are SEHNR and FQNEAQ (reference sequence). The CDR3 extends over 19 amino acids. V lost 4 bases and J lost 2, with 23 bases in between. CDR3 sequence: CASSSYGISDLDNTGELFF. CDR3 DNA: TGTGCCAGCAGCTCGTACGGTATCAGCGATTTAGATAACACCGGGGAGCTGTTTTTT.

The V call is TRBV19, the J call TRBJ2-7; D remains unclear. CDR3 size: 12 residues. Trimming cost V 2 bases and J 2 bases, with 4 bases left between them. Per germline, CDR1 LNHDA and CDR2 SQIVND (reference sequence). The CDR3 sequence: CASSISPYEQYF. CDR3 DNA sequence: TGTGCCAGTAGTATATCCCCCTACGAGCAGTACTTC.

This clone has a single count. The chain carries TRBV7-9 and TRBJ1-4; D might be TRBD1 (6 bases). The germline V gene has CDR1 SEHNR and CDR2 FQNEAQ (reference sequence). With 4 bases removed from V and 14 bases from J, the gap between germline ends came to 17 bases. The CDR3 has 13 residues. Here the CDR3 DNA reads TGTGCCAGCAGCTCGGACAGTGGGGCCCGCCTGTTTTTT. Its protein is CASSSDSGARLFF.

The chain employs TRBV5-1 and TRBJ2-6, with no clear D. With 1 base removed from V and 0 bases from J, the gap between germline ends came to 5 bases. The CDR3 totals 15 residues. Per the germline V gene, CDR1 is SGHRS and CDR2 is YFSETQ. The CDR3 here is CASSLSDSGANVLTF. The DNA of the CDR3 is TGCGCCAGCAGCTTGTCGGACTCTGGGGCCAACGTCCTGACTTTC. The complete variable domain, with remaining parts taken from reference TRBV5-1 and TRBJ2-6, reads KAGVTQTPRYLIKTRGQQVTLSCSPISGHRSVSWYQQTPGQGLQFLFEYFSETQRNKGNFPGRFSGRQFSNSRSEMNVSTLELGDSALYLCASSLSDSGANVLTFGAGSRLTVL.

V gene TRBV7-3 combines with J gene TRBJ2-5; D possibly matches TRBD1 or TRBD2 (5 bases each). This CDR3 has 15 amino acids. V lost 5 bases to trimming and J lost 5 bases, with 18 bases between them. Germline V gives CDR1 SGHTA, CDR2 FQGTGA. In DNA, the CDR3 is TGTGCCAGCAGCCCCAAGGGACGGAGGCACGAGACCCAGTACTTC. Encoded protein: CASSPKGRRHETQYF.

This clone was observed a single time. The rearrangement joins TRBV25-1 to TRBJ1-2; TRBD1 might be the D (6 bases). CDR1 and CDR2 (germline): MGHDK, SYGVNS. Trimming took off 7 bases at V and 7 bases at J, with 10 bases between the two ends. This CDR3 has 11 residues. The CDR3 sequence is CASNREVGYTF. The CDR3 region has the DNA TGTGCCAGCAACAGGGAGGTTGGCTACACCTTC.

This rearrangement joins TRBV6-6 to TRBJ1-1; 9 bases agree with TRBD1. The CDR3 has 16 residues. CDR1 MNHNY and CDR2 SVGAGI come from the germline V gene (reference sequence). Trimming removed 5 bases from V and 5 bases from J; junction bases left unmatched: 12. CDR3: CASSPGGSGTGTEAFF. The CDR3 DNA reads as TGTGCCAGCAGTCCCGGAGGAAGCGGGACAGGGACTGAAGCTTTCTTT.

This rearrangement joins TRBV10-1 to TRBJ1-1; D gene uncertain. There are 15 residues in the CDR3. Trimming left V 5 bases short and J 3 bases short, with 16 bases between. CDR1 is WNHNN, CDR2 SYGVQD, per germline (reference sequence). The CDR3 is CASSPLGKSDTEAFF. The CDR3 bases are TGCGCCAGCAGTCCATTGGGAAAATCGGACACTGAAGCTTTCTTT.

This chain connects TRBV6-5 to TRBJ2-5, with TRBD1 matching 7 bases. The CDR3 has 14 residues. CDR1 and CDR2 (germline): MNHEY, SVGAGI. J lost 5 bases, V lost 8 bases, and 11 bases had no gene match. CDR3 amino acids: CASQRQGLKETQYF. CDR3 in DNA: TGTGCCAGCCAACGACAGGGATTGAAGGAGACCCAGTACTTC.